One and the same sample provided the 4 T cell receptor beta chains below, sequenced in a study of T cells in Graves' hyperthyroidism and ophthalmopathy. From RNA transcripts, TCR beta CDR3 regions were amplified. When the TCR CDR3 underwent first-round RT-PCR, the HTBI primer set was used. TCRdb independently ran MiXCR on the multiplex PCR reads; one entry per CDR3 protein. The sample yields about 620,000 distinct CDR3 sequences, about 16% seen once. The sequencing input was blood. The receptors derive from a woman in her 30s with Graves' hyperthyroidism.

At least ten counts were recorded for this clonotype. The rearrangement uses TRBV4-1 and TRBJ2-7, with TRBD1 matching 9 bases. The CDR3 sequence is 15 residues long. The germline V gene has CDR1 MGHRA and CDR2 YSYEKL. V lost 4 bases to trimming and J lost 4 bases; unmatched junction nucleotides: 8. The CDR3 region is CASSPAGTGIYEQYF. The CDR3 DNA reads as TGCGCCAGCAGCCCGGCCGGGACAGGGATTTACGAGCAGTACTTC.

This chain joins TRBV20-1 and TRBJ2-3; 12 nucleotides align to TRBD2. Trimming at V came to 6 bases and at J to 5 bases, leaving 9 bases not matched to a gene. This CDR3 comprises 15 residues. The V gene's germline CDR1 is DFQATT and CDR2 SNEGSKA (reference sequence). The CDR3 DNA reads as TGCAGTGCACCCCGACTAGCGGGAGTTGTAGATACGCAGTATTTT. This translates into CSAPRLAGVVDTQYF.

The rearrangement links TRBV5-1 to TRBJ2-7, with D unresolved. V lost 2 bases and J lost 3, with 15 bases in between. CDR3 length equals 15 residues. The V gene's germline CDR1 is SGHRS and CDR2 YFSETQ. This CDR3 is CASSLRPGTHYEQYF. The DNA for the CDR3 is TGCGCCAGCAGCTTACGGCCGGGCACCCACTACGAGCAGTACTTC.

This clonotype showed up just a few times. The genes are TRBV4-1 and TRBJ2-1, with 8 bases fitting TRBD2. The J segment lost 4 bases and the V segment lost 3 bases, leaving 8 bases of the junction unmatched. Per germline, CDR1 MGHRA and CDR2 YSYEKL. The CDR3 extends over 16 amino acids. The CDR3 loop is CASSHLLAGRYNEQFF. The CDR3 DNA is TGCGCCAGCAGCCACCTGCTAGCGGGCAGGTACAATGAGCAGTTCTTC.